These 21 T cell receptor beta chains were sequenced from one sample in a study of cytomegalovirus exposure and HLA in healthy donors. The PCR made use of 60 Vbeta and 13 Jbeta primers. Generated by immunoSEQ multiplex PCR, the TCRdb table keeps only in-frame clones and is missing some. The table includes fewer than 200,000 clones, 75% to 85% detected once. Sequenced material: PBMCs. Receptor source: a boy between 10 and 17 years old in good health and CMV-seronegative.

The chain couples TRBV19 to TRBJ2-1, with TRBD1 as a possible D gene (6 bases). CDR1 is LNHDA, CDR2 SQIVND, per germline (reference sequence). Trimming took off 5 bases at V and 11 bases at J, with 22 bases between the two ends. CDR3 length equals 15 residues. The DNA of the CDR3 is TGTGCCAGTAGTCCCCCCACCCCCGGGACAATGAAGCAGTTCTTC. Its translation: CASSPPTPGTMKQFF.

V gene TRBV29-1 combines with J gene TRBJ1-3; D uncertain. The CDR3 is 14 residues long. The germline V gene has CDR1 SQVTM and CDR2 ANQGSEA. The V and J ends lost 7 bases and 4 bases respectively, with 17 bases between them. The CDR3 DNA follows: TGCAGCGCCCGTTTGAGCGGTTCGGGAAACACCATATATTTT. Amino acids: CSARLSGSGNTIYF.

DNA for the CDR3: TGTGCTAGTGGTTTGGTGACAGGGAGGAATGCTAATGAGCAGTTCTTC. Encoded protein: CASGLVTGRNANEQFF. The chain joins TRBV12-5 to TRBJ2-1, with D maybe TRBD1 (7 bases). Trimming left V 0 bases short and J 7 bases short, with 16 bases between. In germline, CDR1 is LGHNT, CDR2 FRNRAP. The CDR3 loop spans 16 amino acids.

The CDR3 reads CASSIPTGGEDTQYF. For the CDR3, the DNA is TGCGCCAGCAGCATACCGACAGGGGGTGAAGATACGCAGTATTTT. J is TRBJ2-3 and V is TRBV5-1; 9 nucleotides match TRBD1. This CDR3 has 15 residues. V lost 4 bases and J lost 5; bases outside the gene matches: 8. Germline CDR1 reads SGHRS; CDR2 reads YFSETQ.

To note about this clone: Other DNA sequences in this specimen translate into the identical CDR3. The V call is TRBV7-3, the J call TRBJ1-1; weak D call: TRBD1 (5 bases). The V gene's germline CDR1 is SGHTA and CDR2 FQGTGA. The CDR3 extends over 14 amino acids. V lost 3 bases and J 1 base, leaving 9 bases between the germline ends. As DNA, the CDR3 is TGTGCCAGCAGCTTGTCCGGGGGGAACACTGAAGCTTTCTTT. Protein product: CASSLSGGNTEAFF.

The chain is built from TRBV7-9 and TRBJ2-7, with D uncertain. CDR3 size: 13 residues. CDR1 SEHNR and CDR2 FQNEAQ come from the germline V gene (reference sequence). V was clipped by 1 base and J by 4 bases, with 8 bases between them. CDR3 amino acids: CASSLEAAYEQYF. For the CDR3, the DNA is TGTGCCAGCAGCTTAGAGGCGGCTTACGAGCAGTACTTC.

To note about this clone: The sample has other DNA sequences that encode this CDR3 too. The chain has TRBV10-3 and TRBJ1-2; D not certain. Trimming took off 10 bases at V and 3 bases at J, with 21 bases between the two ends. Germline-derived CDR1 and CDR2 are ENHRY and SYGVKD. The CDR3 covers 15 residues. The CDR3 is CATHDFGIVDYGYTF. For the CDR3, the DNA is TGTGCCACCCATGATTTCGGGATTGTCGACTATGGCTACACCTTC.

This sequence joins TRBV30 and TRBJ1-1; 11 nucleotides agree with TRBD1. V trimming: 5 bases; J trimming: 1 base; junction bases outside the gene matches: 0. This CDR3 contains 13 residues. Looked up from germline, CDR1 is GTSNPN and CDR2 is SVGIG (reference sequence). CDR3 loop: CAWGTGGNTEAFF. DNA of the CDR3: TGTGCCTGGGGGACAGGGGGGAACACTGAAGCTTTCTTT.

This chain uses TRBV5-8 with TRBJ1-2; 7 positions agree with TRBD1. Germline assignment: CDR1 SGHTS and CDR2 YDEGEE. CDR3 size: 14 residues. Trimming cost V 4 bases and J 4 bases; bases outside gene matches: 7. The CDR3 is CASSLDRVGYGYTF. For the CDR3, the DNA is TGTGCCAGCAGCCTTGACAGGGTCGGCTATGGCTACACCTTC. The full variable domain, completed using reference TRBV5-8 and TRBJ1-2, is EAGVTQSPTHLIKTRGQQATLRCSPISGHTSVYWYQQALGLGLQFLLWYDEGEERNRGNFPPRFSGRQFPNYSSELNVNALELEDSALYLCASSLDRVGYGYTFGSGTRLTVV.

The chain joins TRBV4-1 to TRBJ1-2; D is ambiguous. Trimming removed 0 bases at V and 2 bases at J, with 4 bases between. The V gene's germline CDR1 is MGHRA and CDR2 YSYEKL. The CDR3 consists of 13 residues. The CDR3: CASSQDRNYGYTF. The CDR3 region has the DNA TGCGCCAGCAGCCAAGACCGGAACTATGGCTACACCTTC.

This CDR3 is CASSRTVSNQPQHF. The DNA for the CDR3 is TGTGCCAGCAGTCGCACAGTCAGCAATCAGCCCCAGCATTTT. The chain couples TRBV7-2 to TRBJ1-5, with D hard to call. The CDR3 is made up of 14 amino acids. Trimming took 6 bases from V and 1 from J, leaving 10 bases between them. The germline V gene encodes CDR1 SGHTA and CDR2 FQGNSA. The full variable domain, completed using reference TRBV7-2 and TRBJ1-5, is GAGVSQSPSNKVTEKGKDVELRCDPISGHTALYWYRQSLGQGLEFLIYFQGNSAPDKSGLPSDRFSAERTGGSVSTLTIQRTQQEDSAVYLCASSRTVSNQPQHFGDGTRLSIL.

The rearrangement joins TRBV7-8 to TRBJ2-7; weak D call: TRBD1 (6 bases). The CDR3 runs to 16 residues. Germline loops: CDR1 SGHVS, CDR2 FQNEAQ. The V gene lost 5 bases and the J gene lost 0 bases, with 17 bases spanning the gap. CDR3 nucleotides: TGTGCCAGCAGCGCAACCGGGACACGCGACTCCTACGAGCAGTACTTC. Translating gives CASSATGTRDSYEQYF. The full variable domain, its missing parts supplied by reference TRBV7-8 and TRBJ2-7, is GAGVSQSPRYKVAKRGQDVALRCDPISGHVSLFWYQQALGQGPEFLTYFQNEAQLDKSGLPSDRFFAERPEGSVSTLKIQRTQQEDSAVYLCASSATGTRDSYEQYFGPGTRLTVT.

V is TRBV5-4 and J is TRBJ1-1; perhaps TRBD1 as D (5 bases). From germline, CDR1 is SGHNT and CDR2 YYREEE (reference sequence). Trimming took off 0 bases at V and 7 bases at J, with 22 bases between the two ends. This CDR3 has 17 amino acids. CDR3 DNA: TGTGCCAGCAGCTTGGGCCCGGGGACTTGGACTGCCGGTGAAGCTTTCTTT. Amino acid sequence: CASSLGPGTWTAGEAFF.

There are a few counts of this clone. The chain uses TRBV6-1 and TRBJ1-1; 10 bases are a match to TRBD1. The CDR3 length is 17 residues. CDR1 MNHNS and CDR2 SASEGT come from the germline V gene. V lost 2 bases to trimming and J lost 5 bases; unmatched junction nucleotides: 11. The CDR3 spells CASSEYIGQGVGTEAFF. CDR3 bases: TGTGCCAGCAGTGAATATATCGGACAGGGGGTCGGTACTGAAGCTTTCTTT.

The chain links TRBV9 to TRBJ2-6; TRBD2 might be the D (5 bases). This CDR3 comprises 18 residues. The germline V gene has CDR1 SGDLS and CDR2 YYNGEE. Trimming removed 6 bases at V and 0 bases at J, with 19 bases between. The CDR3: CASNGMDGKSSGANVLTF. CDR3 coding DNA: TGTGCCAGCAACGGGATGGACGGAAAGAGCTCTGGGGCCAACGTCCTGACTTTC.

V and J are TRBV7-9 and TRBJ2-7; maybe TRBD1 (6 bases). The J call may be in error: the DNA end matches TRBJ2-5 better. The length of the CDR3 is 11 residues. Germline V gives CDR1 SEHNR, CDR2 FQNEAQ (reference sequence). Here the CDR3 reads CASSLQGTQYF. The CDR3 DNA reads TGTGCCAGCAGCCTACAGGGGACCCAGTACTTC.

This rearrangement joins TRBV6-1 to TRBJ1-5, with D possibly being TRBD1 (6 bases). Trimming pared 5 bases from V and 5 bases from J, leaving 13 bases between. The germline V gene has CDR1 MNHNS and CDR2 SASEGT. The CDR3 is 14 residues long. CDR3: CASSSGAAYQPQHF. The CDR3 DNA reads TGTGCCAGCAGTTCAGGGGCCGCTTATCAGCCCCAGCATTTT.

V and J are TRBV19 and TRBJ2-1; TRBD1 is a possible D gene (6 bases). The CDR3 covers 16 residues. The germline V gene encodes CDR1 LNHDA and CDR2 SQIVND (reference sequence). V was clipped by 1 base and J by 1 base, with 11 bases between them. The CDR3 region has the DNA TGTGCCAGTAGTATAGGGACAGTTAGTTCCTACAATGAGCAGTTCTTC. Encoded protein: CASSIGTVSSYNEQFF. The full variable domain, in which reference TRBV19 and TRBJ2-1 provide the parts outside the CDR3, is DGGITQSPKYLFRKEGQNVTLSCEQNLNHDAMYWYRQDPGQGLRLIYYSQIVNDFQKGDIAEGYSVSREKKESFPLTVTSAQKNPTAFYLCASSIGTVSSYNEQFFGPGTRLTVL.

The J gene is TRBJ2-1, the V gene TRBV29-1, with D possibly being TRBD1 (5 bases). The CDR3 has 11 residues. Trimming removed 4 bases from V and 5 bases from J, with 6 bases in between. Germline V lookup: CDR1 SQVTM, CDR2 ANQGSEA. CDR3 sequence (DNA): TGCAGCGTTGGGGGCAACAATGAGCAGTTCTTC. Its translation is CSVGGNNEQFF.

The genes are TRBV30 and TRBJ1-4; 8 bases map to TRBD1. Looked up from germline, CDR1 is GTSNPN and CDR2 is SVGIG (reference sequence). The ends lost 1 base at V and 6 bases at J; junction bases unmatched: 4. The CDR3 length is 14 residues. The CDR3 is CAWSGRDRHEKLFF. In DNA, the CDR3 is TGTGCCTGGAGTGGGAGGGACAGGCATGAAAAACTGTTTTTT.

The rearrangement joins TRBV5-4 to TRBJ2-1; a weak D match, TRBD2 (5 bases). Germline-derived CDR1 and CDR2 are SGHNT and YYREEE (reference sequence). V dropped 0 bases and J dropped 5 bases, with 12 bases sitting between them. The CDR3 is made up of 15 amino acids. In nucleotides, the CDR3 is TGTGCCAGCAGCTTGGGGACGGGGATTGACAATGAGCAGTTCTTC. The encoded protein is CASSLGTGIDNEQFF.